Listed below are T cell receptor beta chains from one sample, sequenced in a study of cytomegalovirus exposure and HLA in healthy donors. Data came from immunoSEQ multiplex PCR; TCRdb stores just in-frame clones and leaves some out. The sample has approximately 110,000 clones; 65% to 80% are singletons. Sample: PBMCs. These receptors originate from a man aged 25 to 40 in good health and CMV-seropositive. CDR3s include the opening cysteine and the closing phenylalanine or tryptophan. Each record gives: V gene, J gene, clone size, D gene, CDR3 protein, CDR3 DNA. A D gene is named only where the DNA matches it firmly. Clone size appears in some rows only: once, few, many, or a class for an expanded clone.

TRBV19	TRBJ2-3	.	.	CASSISAGVPTDTQYF	TGTGCCAGTAGTATATCGGCAGGGGTCCCCACAGATACGCAGTATTTT
TRBV12-1	TRBJ2-1	.	.	CASSFGHRGEFF	TGTGCCAGCAGCTTTGGGCACCGGGGGGAGTTCTTC
TRBV19	TRBJ1-5	.	.	CASKGQPYSNQPQHF	TGTGCCAGTAAGGGGCAGCCCTATAGCAATCAGCCCCAGCATTTT
TRBV4-2	TRBJ2-7	.	.	CASSQDWAGTYEQYF	TGTGCCAGCAGCCAAGATTGGGCAGGGACCTACGAGCAGTACTTC
TRBV5-1	TRBJ2-7	.	.	CASSPTGKSSYEQYF	TGCGCCAGCAGCCCGACAGGCAAAAGCTCCTACGAGCAGTACTTC
TRBV4-1	TRBJ1-2	.	TRBD1	CASSQVRGSGGYTF	TGCGCCAGCAGCCAAGTCAGGGGGAGTGGAGGCTACACCTTC
TRBV25-1	TRBJ2-7	.	TRBD1	CASSEYRQGAVEQYF	TGTGCCAGCAGTGAATATAGGCAGGGGGCTGTCGAGCAGTACTTC
TRBV7-2	TRBJ1-2	.	.	CASSFNKGPNYGYTF	TGTGCCAGCAGCTTCAATAAGGGGCCTAACTATGGCTACACCTTC
TRBV6-5	TRBJ2-1	few	TRBD1	CASSYQGTGRNEQFF	TGTGCCAGCAGTTACCAAGGGACAGGGCGGAATGAGCAGTTCTTC
TRBV5-5	TRBJ1-1	.	.	CASSLGTQNTEAFF	TGTGCCAGCAGCTTGGGGACACAGAACACTGAAGCTTTCTTT
TRBV6-5	TRBJ2-7	.	TRBD1	CASRTGGHYEQYF	TGTGCCAGCAGAACAGGGGGCCACTACGAGCAGTACTTC
TRBV20-1	TRBJ1-2	.	.	CSARGAYGYPF	TGCAGTGCTCGGGGGGCTTACGGCTACCCCTTC
TRBV2	TRBJ1-3	.	.	CASSERVGNTIYF	TGTGCCAGCAGTGAGAGGGTTGGAAACACCATATATTTT
TRBV4-1	TRBJ1-4	few	TRBD1	CASSGDRVNEKLFF	TGCGCCAGCAGCGGAGACAGGGTTAATGAAAAACTGTTTTTT
TRBV19	TRBJ2-3	.	TRBD1	CATTKRGHTDTQYF	TGTGCCACAACGAAAAGGGGGCATACAGATACGCAGTATTTT
TRBV29-1	TRBJ2-7	.	TRBD2	CSVEVWSSGGAGEQYF	TGCAGCGTTGAAGTGTGGTCTAGCGGGGGGGCAGGCGAGCAGTACTTC
TRBV28	TRBJ2-5	.	TRBD2	CASSNALAGGETQYF	TGTGCCAGCAGTAACGCGCTGGCGGGGGGAGAGACCCAGTACTTC
TRBV9	TRBJ1-1	once	.	CASSVGRTMNTEAFF	TGTGCCAGCAGCGTAGGTCGTACTATGAACACTGAAGCTTTCTTT
TRBV5-6	TRBJ2-5	.	TRBD1	CASSLVVTGGVETQYF	TGTGCCAGCAGCTTGGTGGTGACAGGGGGCGTGGAGACCCAGTACTTC
TRBV5-1	TRBJ1-2	.	.	CASSPLDDRTYGYTF	TGCGCCAGCAGCCCCCTCGATGACAGGACCTATGGCTACACCTTC
TRBV5-6	TRBJ1-1	.	TRBD1	CASSRLGQGGTEAFF	TGTGCCAGCAGCCGGTTGGGACAGGGGGGCACTGAAGCTTTCTTT
TRBV5-1	TRBJ2-6	.	.	CASRENSGANVLTF	TGCGCCAGCCGAGAAAACTCTGGGGCCAACGTCCTGACTTTC
TRBV25-1	TRBJ1-2	.	TRBD1	CASSEGTGFYGYTF	TGTGCCAGCAGTGAAGGGACAGGTTTCTATGGCTACACCTTC
TRBV19	TRBJ1-5	.	.	CASSRGIRNQPQHF	TGTGCCAGTAGTAGAGGGATCCGCAATCAGCCCCAGCATTTT
TRBV11-3	TRBJ1-1	.	.	CASSLASYTEAFF	TGTGCCAGCAGCTTAGCCAGTTACACTGAAGCTTTCTTT
TRBV5-1	TRBJ2-1	few	TRBD2	CASSLETSGNEQFF	TGCGCCAGCAGCTTGGAAACTAGCGGCAATGAGCAGTTCTTC
TRBV7-9	TRBJ2-3	.	TRBD1	CASSRTGLDTQYF	TGTGCCAGCAGTAGGACAGGGTTAGATACGCAGTATTTT
TRBV7-2	TRBJ2-6	.	.	CASSSLSGVGANVLTF	TGTGCCAGCAGCTCCCTATCAGGGGTCGGGGCCAACGTCCTGACTTTC
TRBV15	TRBJ2-1	.	TRBD2	CATSREPSGGASFF	TGTGCCACCAGCAGAGAACCTAGCGGGGGGGCGTCTTTCTTC
TRBV27	TRBJ1-1	.	.	CASSLRGHRGAEGVNTEAFF	TGTGCCAGCAGTCTCCGGGGGCACCGGGGGGCGGAGGGTGTGAACACTGAAGCTTTCTTT
TRBV5-4	TRBJ2-2	.	TRBD1	CASSDRGQGTTGELFF	TGTGCCAGCAGCGATCGGGGACAGGGGACCACCGGGGAGCTGTTTTTT
TRBV13	TRBJ1-1	.	TRBD1	CASRGQGDTEAFF	TGTGCCAGCAGGGGACAGGGGGACACTGAAGCTTTCTTT
TRBV4-1	TRBJ1-5	.	.	CASSQGNSNQPQHF	TGCGCCAGCAGCCAGGGCAATAGCAATCAGCCCCAGCATTTT
TRBV5-1	TRBJ1-2	.	.	CASSMVGDEGYGYTF	TGCGCCAGCAGTATGGTCGGGGATGAGGGCTATGGCTACACCTTC
TRBV4-3	TRBJ2-7	.	.	CASSHQGSYEQYF	TGCGCCAGCAGCCACCAGGGGTCCTACGAGCAGTACTTC
TRBV6-1	TRBJ1-1	.	.	CASSEGGQLGTEAFF	TGTGCCAGCAGTGAAGGGGGACAACTTGGCACTGAAGCTTTCTTT
TRBV25-1	TRBJ2-3	.	.	CASSEGQGLDTQYF	TGTGCCAGCAGTGAGGGGCAGGGACTAGATACGCAGTATTTT
TRBV7-9	TRBJ2-7	.	TRBD1	CSSSSDRGLPYEQYF	TGTTCCAGCAGCTCGGACAGGGGCCTTCCCTACGAGCAGTACTTC
TRBV10-2	TRBJ2-7	.	TRBD1	CASQSGGGPREQYF	TGCGCCAGCCAGTCAGGGGGCGGCCCCCGCGAGCAGTACTTC
TRBV28	TRBJ1-1	few	.	CAGGFGTEAFF	TGTGCCGGAGGGTTCGGGACTGAAGCTTTCTTT
TRBV5-1	TRBJ2-5	.	.	CASRTGLYDQETQYF	TGCGCCAGCAGAACCGGACTATACGACCAAGAGACCCAGTACTTC
TRBV27	TRBJ1-5	few	TRBD1	CASSLSGTEDQPQHF	TGTGCCAGCAGTTTATCGGGGACAGAGGATCAGCCCCAGCATTTT
TRBV7-3	TRBJ2-3	.	.	CASSLEVTDTQYF	TGTGCCAGCAGCTTAGAGGTAACAGATACGCAGTATTTT
TRBV2	TRBJ2-3	once	TRBD2	CASSGFGGAKDTQYF	TGTGCCAGCAGTGGTTTCGGGGGGGCCAAAGATACGCAGTATTTT
TRBV5-4	TRBJ1-2	.	TRBD1	CASSLEGDRANYGYTF	TGTGCCAGCAGCTTGGAAGGGGACAGGGCTAACTATGGCTACACCTTC
TRBV5-1	TRBJ2-7	once	TRBD2	CASSFTLAASYEQYF	TGCGCCAGCAGCTTCACTCTAGCGGCGTCCTACGAGCAGTACTTC
TRBV18	TRBJ2-3	.	TRBD1	CASSPSRTGQSTDTQYF	TGTGCCAGCTCACCATCTCGGACAGGTCAGAGCACAGATACGCAGTATTTT
TRBV5-1	TRBJ1-2	once	.	CASSLGRSGRGGGYTF	TGCGCCAGCAGCTTGGGGAGGTCCGGCAGGGGTGGTGGCTACACCTTC
TRBV2	TRBJ2-5	.	TRBD1	CAIATGTGGPRETQYF	TGTGCCATAGCAACCGGGACAGGGGGCCCCCGGGAGACCCAGTACTTC